These 7 T cell receptor beta chains were all obtained from the same sample, sequenced in a study of T-cell reconstitution after alpha-beta-depleted transplantation in children. Construction of the TCRbeta library involved unique molecular identifiers. TCRdb called the PCR reads again in MiXCR, with one record for every CDR3 protein. Here the sample spans a few hundred thousand distinct CDR3 sequences, 9% to 10% being singletons. Sequenced here: PBMCs from the stem cell graft donor, sampled from the stem cell graft. The receptors stem from a human donor who donated a stem cell graft to a child with SCID.

In its sample, this clonotype was seen a few times. The chain employs TRBV7-2 and TRBJ2-5, with D possibly being TRBD1 or TRBD2 (5 bases each). The CDR3 covers 12 residues. The V end lost 6 bases, the J end lost 5 bases, and 10 bases lay between the germline ends. Germline-derived CDR1 and CDR2 are SGHTA and FQGNSA. CDR3 nucleotides: TGTGCCAGCAGTCGGGACCTTGAGACCCAGTACTTC. The encoded protein is CASSRDLETQYF. The whole variable domain, filled in from reference TRBV7-2 and TRBJ2-5, reads GAGVSQSPSNKVTEKGKDVELRCDPISGHTALYWYRQSLGQGLEFLIYFQGNSAPDKSGLPSDRFSAERTGGSVSTLTIQRTQQEDSAVYLCASSRDLETQYFGPGTRLLVL.

The gene calls are TRBV7-8 and TRBJ1-1, with 7 bases fitting TRBD1. CDR3 length: 16 residues. The ends lost 1 base at V and 1 base at J; junction bases unmatched: 6. Per the germline V gene, CDR1 is SGHVS and CDR2 is FQNEAQ. CDR3 sequence (DNA): TGTGCCAGCAGCTTAGTTGGGTGGACAGGGAACACTGAAGCTTTCTTT. Protein product: CASSLVGWTGNTEAFF.

This clonotype has a single count. Since a much larger clone is just one base distant, this may be a read error. The rearrangement uses TRBV27 and TRBJ1-1; no definite D call. The germline CDR1 and CDR2 sequences are MNHEY and SMNVEV (reference sequence). This CDR3 comprises 14 residues. CDR3 sequence: CTSSFKRRDTEAFF. The CDR3 nucleotides read TGTACCAGCAGCTTCAAAAGGAGAGACACTGAAGCTTTCTTT.

This clonotype was seen at least ten times. The rearrangement links TRBV7-2 to TRBJ2-2, with D unresolved. Trimming took 4 bases from V and 0 from J, leaving 15 bases between them. The CDR3 has 17 amino acids. Germline V lookup: CDR1 SGHTA, CDR2 FQGNSA. The CDR3 DNA reads TGTGCCAGCAGCTCCACTTGGCGCGCCTCGAACACCGGGGAGCTGTTTTTT. Encoded protein: CASSSTWRASNTGELFF.

This clonotype has ten or more counts. The chain has TRBV29-1 and TRBJ1-1, with D perhaps matching TRBD1 (6 bases). Trimming removed 6 bases at V and 1 base at J, with 21 bases between. The CDR3 is 16 amino acids. From germline, CDR1 is SQVTM and CDR2 ANQGSEA. CDR3 bases: TGCAGCGTCGCAGCTGTACAGGGTGGGGCGAACACTGAAGCTTTCTTT. Translated, it gives CSVAAVQGGANTEAFF.

This clonotype has a count of ten or more. The CDR3 loop is CAISTGQGGYEQYF. CDR3 DNA: TGTGCCATCAGTACCGGACAGGGAGGCTACGAGCAGTACTTC. The rearrangement links TRBV10-3 to TRBJ2-7; 8 bases match TRBD1. This CDR3 comprises 14 residues. Germline assignment: CDR1 ENHRY and CDR2 SYGVKD. V lost 5 bases, J lost 3 bases, and 6 bases stayed unmatched.

This clonotype has a count of ten or more. The chain recombines TRBV29-1 with TRBJ1-2; no reliable D call. Germline V gives CDR1 SQVTM, CDR2 ANQGSEA. Trimming cost V 8 bases and J 4 bases, with 14 bases left between them. This CDR3 is built from 12 residues. The DNA of the CDR3 is TGCAGCCTTGTGACACCCCTCTATGGCTACACCTTC. As protein: CSLVTPLYGYTF.